This T cell receptor beta chain is from a study of Tregs in tolerant kidney transplant recipients. Points on this clone: Its target is not known.

CD4+CD25+CD127- Tregs, CD4+CD25- non-Tregs, CD4 and CD8 cells were sorted. Germline CDR1 and CDR2: MDHEN and SYDVKM. The ends were cut back, 7 bases at V and 2 bases at J, with 18 bases in the middle. This CDR3 comprises 16 residues. Regarding the study as a whole: For some patients, primers changed over time, blocking nucleotide-level comparison. Biological reproducibility was not directly addressed in this study. Tolerant patients' donor-specific Tregs expanded beyond overall Tregs, suggesting antigen-driven growth.

Using immunoSEQ multiplex PCR, the repertoire was profiled, and TCRdb retains in-frame clones only, with some absent. The sample holds 110,000 or so clones; roughly 89% are singletons and the top ten take 0.34%. This TCR derives from a human donor who received a combined kidney and bone marrow transplant. V gene TRBV28 combines with J gene TRBJ1-3; no reliable D call. The sequenced sample was CD4+ T cells from blood, obtained before the transplant. The CDR3 here is CASITRRLVAGNTIYF. In nucleotides, the CDR3 is TGTGCCAGCATAACGCGGAGATTGGTGGCTGGAAACACCATATATTTT.